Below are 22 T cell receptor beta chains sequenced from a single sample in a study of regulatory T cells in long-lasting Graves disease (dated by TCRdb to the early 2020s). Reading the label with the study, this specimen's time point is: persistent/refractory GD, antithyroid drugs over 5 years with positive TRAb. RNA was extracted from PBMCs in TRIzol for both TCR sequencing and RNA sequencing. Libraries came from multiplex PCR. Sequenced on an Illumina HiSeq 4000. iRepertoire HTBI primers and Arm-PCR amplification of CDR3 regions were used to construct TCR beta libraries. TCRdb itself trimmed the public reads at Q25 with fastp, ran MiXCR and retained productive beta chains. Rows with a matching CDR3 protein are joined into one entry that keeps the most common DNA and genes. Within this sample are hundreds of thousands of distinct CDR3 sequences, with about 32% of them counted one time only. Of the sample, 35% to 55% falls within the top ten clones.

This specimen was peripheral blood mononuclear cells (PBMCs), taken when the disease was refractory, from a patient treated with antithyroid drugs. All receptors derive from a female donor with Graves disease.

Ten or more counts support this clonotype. CDR3 sequence reads: CASSFRAGELFF. Written as DNA, the CDR3 is TGTGCCAGCAGTTTCAGGGCCGGGGAGCTGTTTTTT. The chain combines TRBV12-3 or TRBV12-4 with TRBJ2-2, with TRBD1 as a possible D gene (5 bases). V was clipped by 3 bases and J by 6 bases, with 5 bases between them. The CDR3 is made up of 12 amino acids.

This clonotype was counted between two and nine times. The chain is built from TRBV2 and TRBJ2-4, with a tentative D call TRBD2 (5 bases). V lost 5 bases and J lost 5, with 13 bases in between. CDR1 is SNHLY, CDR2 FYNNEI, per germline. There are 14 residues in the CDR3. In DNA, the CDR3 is TGTGCCAGCAGTATCAGCGGCGGCCAAAACATTCAGTACTTC. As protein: CASSISGGQNIQYF.

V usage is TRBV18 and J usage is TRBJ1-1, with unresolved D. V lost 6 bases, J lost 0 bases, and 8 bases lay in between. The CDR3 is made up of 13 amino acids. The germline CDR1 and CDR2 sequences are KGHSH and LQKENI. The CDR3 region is CASSVHLNTEAFF. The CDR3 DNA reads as TGTGCCAGCTCCGTCCACCTGAACACTGAAGCTTTCTTT.

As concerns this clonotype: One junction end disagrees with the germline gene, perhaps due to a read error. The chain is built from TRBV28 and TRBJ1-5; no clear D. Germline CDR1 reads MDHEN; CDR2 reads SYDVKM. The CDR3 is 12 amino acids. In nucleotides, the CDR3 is TGTGCCACCATTATTGGCAATCAGCCCCAGCATTTC. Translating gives CATIIGNQPQHF.

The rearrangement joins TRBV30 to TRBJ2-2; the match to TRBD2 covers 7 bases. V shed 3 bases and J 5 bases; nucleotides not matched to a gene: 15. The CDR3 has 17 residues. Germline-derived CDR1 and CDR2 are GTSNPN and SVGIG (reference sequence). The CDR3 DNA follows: TGTGCCTGGAGGAATCCGGGGAACGGCGGGAGAACCGGGGAGCTGTTTTTT. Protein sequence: CAWRNPGNGGRTGELFF.

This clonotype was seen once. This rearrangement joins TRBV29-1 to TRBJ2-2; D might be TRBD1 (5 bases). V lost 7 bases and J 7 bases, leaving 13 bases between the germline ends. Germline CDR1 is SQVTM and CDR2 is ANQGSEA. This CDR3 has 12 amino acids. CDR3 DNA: TGCAGCGCTGATAGGGGCAGCGGGGAGCTGTTTTTT. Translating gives CSADRGSGELFF.

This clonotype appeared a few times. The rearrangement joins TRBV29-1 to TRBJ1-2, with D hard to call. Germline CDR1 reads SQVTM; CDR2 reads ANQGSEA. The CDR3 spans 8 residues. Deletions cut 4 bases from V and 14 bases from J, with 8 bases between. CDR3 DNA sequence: TGCAGCGTTGTCCTTTTGACCTTC. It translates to CSVVLLTF.

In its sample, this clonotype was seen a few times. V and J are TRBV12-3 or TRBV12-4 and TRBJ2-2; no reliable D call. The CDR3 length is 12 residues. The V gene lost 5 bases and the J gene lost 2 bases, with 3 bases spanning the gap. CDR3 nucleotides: TGTGCCAGCAGTATAAACACCGGGGAGCTGTTTTTT. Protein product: CASSINTGELFF.

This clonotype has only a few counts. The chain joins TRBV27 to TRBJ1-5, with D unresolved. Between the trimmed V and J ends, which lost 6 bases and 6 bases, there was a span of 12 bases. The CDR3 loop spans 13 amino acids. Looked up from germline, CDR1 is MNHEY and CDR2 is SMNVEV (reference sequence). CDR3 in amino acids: CASSQLTGQPQHF. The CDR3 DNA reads TGTGCCAGCAGCCAGCTGACTGGTCAGCCCCAGCATTTT.

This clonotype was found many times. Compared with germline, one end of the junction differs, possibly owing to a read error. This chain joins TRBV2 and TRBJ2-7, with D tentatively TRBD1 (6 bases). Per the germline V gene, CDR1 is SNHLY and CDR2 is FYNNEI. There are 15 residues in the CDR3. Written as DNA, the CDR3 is TGTGCCAGCAATGAAGACAGGCCCCCCTCCTACGAGCAGTACTTC. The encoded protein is CASNEDRPPSYEQYF.

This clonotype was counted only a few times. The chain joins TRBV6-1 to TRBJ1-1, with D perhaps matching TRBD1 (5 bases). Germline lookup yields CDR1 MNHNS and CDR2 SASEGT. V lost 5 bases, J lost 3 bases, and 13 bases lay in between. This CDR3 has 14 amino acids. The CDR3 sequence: CASSTGGFDTEAFF. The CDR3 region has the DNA TGTGCCAGCAGTACGGGGGGGTTTGACACTGAAGCTTTCTTT.

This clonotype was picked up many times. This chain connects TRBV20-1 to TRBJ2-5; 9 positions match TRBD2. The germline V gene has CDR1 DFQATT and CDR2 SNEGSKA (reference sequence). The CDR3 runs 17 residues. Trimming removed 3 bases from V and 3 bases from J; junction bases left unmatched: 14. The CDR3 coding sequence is TGCAGTGCTAGGTCCGGGACTAGCCTTCAAAGCGAAGAGACCCAGTACTTC. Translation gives CSARSGTSLQSEETQYF.

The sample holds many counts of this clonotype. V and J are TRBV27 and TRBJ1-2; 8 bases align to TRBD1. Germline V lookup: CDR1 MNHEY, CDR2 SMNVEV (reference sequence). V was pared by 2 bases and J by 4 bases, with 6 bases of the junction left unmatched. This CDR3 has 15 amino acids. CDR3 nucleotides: TGTGCCAGCAGTTTAGGGGACAGGTTGGGCTATGGCTACACCTTC. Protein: CASSLGDRLGYGYTF.

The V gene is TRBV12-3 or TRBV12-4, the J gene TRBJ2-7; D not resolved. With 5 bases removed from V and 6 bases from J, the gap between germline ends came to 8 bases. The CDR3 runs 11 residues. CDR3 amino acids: CASSPKSEQYF. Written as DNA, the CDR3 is TGTGCCAGCAGTCCCAAGTCCGAGCAGTACTTC.

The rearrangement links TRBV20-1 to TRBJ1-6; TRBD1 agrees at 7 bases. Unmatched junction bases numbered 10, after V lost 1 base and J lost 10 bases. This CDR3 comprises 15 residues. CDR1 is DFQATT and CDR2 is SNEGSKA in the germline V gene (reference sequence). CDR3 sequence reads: CSARVSRQGESPLHF. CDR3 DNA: TGCAGTGCTAGAGTTTCTCGGCAGGGGGAATCACCCCTCCACTTT.

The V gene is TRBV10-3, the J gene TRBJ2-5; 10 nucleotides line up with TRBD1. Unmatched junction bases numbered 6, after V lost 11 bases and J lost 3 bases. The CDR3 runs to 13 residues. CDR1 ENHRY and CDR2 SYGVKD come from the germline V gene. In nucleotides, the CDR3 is TGTGCCGCCCGGACAGGGGGGGAAGAGACCCAGTACTTC. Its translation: CAARTGGEETQYF.

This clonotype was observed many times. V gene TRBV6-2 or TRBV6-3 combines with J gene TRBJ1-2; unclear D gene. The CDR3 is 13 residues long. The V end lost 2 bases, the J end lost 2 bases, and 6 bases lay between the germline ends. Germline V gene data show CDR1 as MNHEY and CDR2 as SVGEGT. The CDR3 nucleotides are TGTGCCAGCAGTTACGCGGGAAACTATGGCTACACCTTC. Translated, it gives CASSYAGNYGYTF.

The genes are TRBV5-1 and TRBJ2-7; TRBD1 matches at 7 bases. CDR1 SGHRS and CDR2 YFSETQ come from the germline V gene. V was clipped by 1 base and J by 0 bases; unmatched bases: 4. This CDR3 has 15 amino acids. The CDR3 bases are TGCGCCAGCAGCTTGACGGGACAGTACTCCTACGAGCAGTACTTC. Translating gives CASSLTGQYSYEQYF.

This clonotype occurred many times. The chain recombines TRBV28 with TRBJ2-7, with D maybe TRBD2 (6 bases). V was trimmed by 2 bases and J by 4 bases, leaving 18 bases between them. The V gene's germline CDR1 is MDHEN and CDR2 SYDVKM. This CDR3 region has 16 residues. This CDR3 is CASSLVGGNWNYEQYF. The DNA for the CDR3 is TGTGCCAGCAGTTTAGTTGGGGGGAACTGGAATTACGAGCAGTACTTC.

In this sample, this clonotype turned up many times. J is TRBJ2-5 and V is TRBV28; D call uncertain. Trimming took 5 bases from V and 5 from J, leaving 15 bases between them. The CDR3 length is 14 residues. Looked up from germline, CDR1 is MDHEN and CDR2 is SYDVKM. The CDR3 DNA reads TGTGCCAGCAGTCCCGGACCAAGCCGGGAGACCCAGTACTTC. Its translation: CASSPGPSRETQYF.

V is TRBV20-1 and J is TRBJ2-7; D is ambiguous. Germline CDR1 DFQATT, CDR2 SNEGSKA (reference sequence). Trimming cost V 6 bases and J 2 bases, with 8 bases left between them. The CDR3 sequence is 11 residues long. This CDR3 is CSASDAYEQYF. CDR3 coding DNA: TGCAGTGCAAGTGACGCCTACGAGCAGTACTTC.

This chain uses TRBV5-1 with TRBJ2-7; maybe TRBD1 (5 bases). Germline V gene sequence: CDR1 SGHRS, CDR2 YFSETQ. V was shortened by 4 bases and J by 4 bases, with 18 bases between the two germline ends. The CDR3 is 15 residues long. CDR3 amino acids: CASSPDLGAVYEQYF. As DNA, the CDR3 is TGCGCCAGCAGCCCCGATCTAGGGGCTGTTTACGAGCAGTACTTC.